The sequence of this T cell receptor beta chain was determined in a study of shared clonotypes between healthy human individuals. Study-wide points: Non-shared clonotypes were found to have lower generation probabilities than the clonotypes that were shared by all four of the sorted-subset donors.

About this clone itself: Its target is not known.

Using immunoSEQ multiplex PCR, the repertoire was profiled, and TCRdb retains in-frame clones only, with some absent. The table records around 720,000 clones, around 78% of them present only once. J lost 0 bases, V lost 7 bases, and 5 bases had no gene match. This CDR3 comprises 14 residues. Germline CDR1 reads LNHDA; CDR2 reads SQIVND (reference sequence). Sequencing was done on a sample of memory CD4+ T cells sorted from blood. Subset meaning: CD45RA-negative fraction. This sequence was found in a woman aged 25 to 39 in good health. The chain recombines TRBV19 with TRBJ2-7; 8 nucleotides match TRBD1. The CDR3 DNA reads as TGTGCCAGTACCCGGACAGGGCCCTCCTACGAGCAGTACTTC. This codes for CASTRTGPSYEQYF.